This T cell receptor beta chain was found in a study of tumor-infiltrating lymphocytes in primary liver carcinoma. Across the study: Surgery removed the patients' primary liver carcinoma.

Study results and limitations: Left bulk and unsorted, the samples did not allow CD4+ and CD8+ repertoires to be compared. Tumor region pairs shared more overlap than did tumor-adjacent and tumor-blood pairs.

About this clonotype: The antigen is unknown. The junction differs from germline at one of its ends, possibly a read error.

A constant-region primer served to make TCR beta cDNA from about 500 ng total RNA. Nested multiplex PCR, run for three rounds with slightly modified ARM-PCR, yielded TCR beta libraries. Two initial PCR rounds of about 9 cycles each paired TRBV1-TRBV30 forward primers with a C-beta reverse primer. TCRdb itself ran the multiplex PCR reads through MiXCR, one entry per CDR3 protein. This table holds 250,000 to 400,000 distinct CDR3 sequences, approximately 65% found once. Per germline, CDR1 SQVTM and CDR2 ANQGSEA. The CDR3 loop spans 12 amino acids. Unsorted whole blood served as the source of blood RNA, and germline DNA was extracted as well. Presurgery, 3 to 4 milliliters of peripheral blood were collected.

The TCR comes from a middle-aged man with primary liver carcinoma and hepatitis B virus infection. The genes are TRBV29-1 and TRBJ2-1; 7 nucleotides align to TRBD2. Material: peripheral blood. As DNA, the CDR3 is TGCAGTGTTGATGGGGGAGGGCGCGAGCAGTTCTTC. It yields the protein CSVDGGGREQFF.